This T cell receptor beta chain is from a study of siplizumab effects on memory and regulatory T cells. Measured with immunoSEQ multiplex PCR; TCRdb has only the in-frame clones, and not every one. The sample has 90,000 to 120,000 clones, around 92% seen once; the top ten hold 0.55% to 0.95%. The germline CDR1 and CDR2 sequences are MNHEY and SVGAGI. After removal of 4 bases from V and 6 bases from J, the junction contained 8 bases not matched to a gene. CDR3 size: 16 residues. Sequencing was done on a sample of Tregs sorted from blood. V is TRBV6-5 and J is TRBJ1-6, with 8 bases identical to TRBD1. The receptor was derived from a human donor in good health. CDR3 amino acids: CASSLTGGLSNSPLHF. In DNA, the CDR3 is TGTGCCAGCAGTTTAACAGGGGGGTTGTCTAATTCACCCCTCCACTTT.